This TCR beta chain is drawn from a study of T cells after yellow fever vaccination (dated by TCRdb to the late 2010s). Broadly, across the study: The SMART-Seq v4 Ultra Low Input RNA kit was used to prepare libraries from fractions with low cell numbers. To track T-cell clones before and after primary and booster YFV17D yellow fever vaccination, bulk TCR alpha and beta repertoires were sequenced longitudinally. Blood was collected at multiple timepoints before and after primary and secondary immunization, and bulk PBMC replicates and cell subsets were isolated. The cohort comprised two healthy male donors, one aged 18 to 30 and one aged 30 to 39 years. Results the study describes overall, beyond this receptor: The secondary T-cell response was weaker than the primary response but faster, peaking on day 5 instead of day 15. After the booster, most of the clones that had expanded following primary vaccination were detected again (almost 98% of CD4 and around 88% of CD8), which suggests that memory was broadly maintained. Because only two donors were included in the study, the extent to which the findings can be generalized is limited. FACS-sorted repertoires could contain abundant contaminating clonotypes from the bulk population, so computational filtering was required. A small fraction of clonotypes appeared in both the CD4 and CD8 compartments, likely as a result of convergent recombination.

The treatment or condition label corresponds to: live attenuated yellow fever vaccine strain. A standard Ficoll-Paque protocol was used to isolate PBMCs from peripheral blood. CD4 and CD8 T-cell fractions were isolated with Dynabeads CD4 and CD8 positive selection kits. RNA was extracted with TriZol from bulk PBMCs, CD4 and CD8 fractions, and dextramer-positive and dextramer-negative fractions. Notes on this clonotype: Its antigen remains undetermined. No much larger clonotype is one base removed from it; base qualities were not supplied.

Data came from an Illumina NovaSeq 6000. TCR cDNA was made using 5'RACE template switching, a step that added a universal primer site and unique molecular identifiers. Priming for cDNA synthesis came from both the TCR alpha and TCR beta constant segments. Library amplification used two PCR steps, and the second PCR step added sample barcodes and sequencing adapters. Sequencing of the libraries was done on either Illumina HiSeq 2500 (2x100 bp) or NovaSeq (2x150 bp). Per the source publication's procedure: MIGEC was used to demultiplex reads and collapse the reads into UMI consensus sequences, and MiXCR was used for V(D)J alignment. Using edgeR on replicate PBMC samples, clonotypes were called vaccine-responding if FDR was below 0.01 and the log2 fold change was above 5 up to day 15. Bulk clonotypes were assigned CD4 or CD8 identity according to which sequenced CD4 or CD8 repertoire held them at higher abundance. The public sequencing data were trimmed at Q25 with fastp and processed into clonotypes with MiXCR by TCRdb, which kept only in-frame beta chains. Rows are combined by CDR3 protein, so each entry shows the most common genes and DNA. Clone size and V and J calls follow TCRdb, not the original study. The sample contains 99,000 or so distinct CDR3 sequences, roughly 5.8% of them found a single time. The top ten clonotypes cover 35% to 50% of the sample.

The CDR3 measures 16 amino acids from cysteine to phenylalanine. Only CDR3 DNA remains: 48 bases, in frame from the first base. Looking up the germline V gene yields CDR1 SGHAT and CDR2 FQNNGV. V ends up 4 bases short and J 8 bases short, with an unmatched junction base count of 13. The specimen was CD8+ T cells sorted from PBMCs, collected 10 days after the yellow fever booster vaccination. This TCR was recovered from a man aged 18-30 years who received the YFV17D yellow fever vaccine. Recombination linked TRBV11-2 to TRBJ2-1; 8 bases in the middle match TRBD1. The CDR3 protein sequence reads: CASSSRRQGAVDEQFF. In nucleotides, the sequence is TGTGCCAGCAGCTCCAGGCGGCAGGGGGCCGTAGATGAGCAGTTCTTC.